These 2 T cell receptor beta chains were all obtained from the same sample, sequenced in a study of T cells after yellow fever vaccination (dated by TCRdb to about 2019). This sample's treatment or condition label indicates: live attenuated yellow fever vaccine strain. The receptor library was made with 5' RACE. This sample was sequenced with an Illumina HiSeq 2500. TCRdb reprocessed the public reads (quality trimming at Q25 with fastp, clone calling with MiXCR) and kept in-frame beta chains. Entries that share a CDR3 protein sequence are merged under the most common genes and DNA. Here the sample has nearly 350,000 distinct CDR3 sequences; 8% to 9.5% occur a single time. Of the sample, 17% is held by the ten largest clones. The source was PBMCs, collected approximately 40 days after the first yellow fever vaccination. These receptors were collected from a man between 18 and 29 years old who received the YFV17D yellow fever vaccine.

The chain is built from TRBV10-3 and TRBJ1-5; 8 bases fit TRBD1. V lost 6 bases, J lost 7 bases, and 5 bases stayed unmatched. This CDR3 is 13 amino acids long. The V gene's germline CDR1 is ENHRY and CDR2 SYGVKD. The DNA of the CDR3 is TGTGCCATCAGCCAGGGGGCCCAGCAGCCCCAGCATTTT. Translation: CAISQGAQQPQHF.

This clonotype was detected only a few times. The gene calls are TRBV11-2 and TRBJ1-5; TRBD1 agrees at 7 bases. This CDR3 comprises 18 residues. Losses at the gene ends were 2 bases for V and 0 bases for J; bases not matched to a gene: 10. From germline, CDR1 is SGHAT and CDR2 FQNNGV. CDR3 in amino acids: CASSLTPPGGISNQPQHF. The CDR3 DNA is TGTGCCAGCAGCTTAACCCCCCCAGGGGGGATTAGCAATCAGCCCCAGCATTTT.